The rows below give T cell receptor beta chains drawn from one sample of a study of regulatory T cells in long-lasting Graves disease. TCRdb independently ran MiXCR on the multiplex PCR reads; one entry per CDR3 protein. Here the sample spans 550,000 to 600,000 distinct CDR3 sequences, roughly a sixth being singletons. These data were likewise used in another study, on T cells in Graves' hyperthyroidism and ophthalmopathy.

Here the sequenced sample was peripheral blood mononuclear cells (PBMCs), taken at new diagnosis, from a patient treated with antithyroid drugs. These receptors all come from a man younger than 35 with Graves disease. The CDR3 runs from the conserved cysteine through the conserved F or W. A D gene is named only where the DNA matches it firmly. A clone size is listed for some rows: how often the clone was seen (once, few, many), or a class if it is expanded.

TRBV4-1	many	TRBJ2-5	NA	CASSQAGTSVETQYF	TGCGCCAGCAGCCAGGCAGGGACTTCGGTGGAGACCCAGTACTTC
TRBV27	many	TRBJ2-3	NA	CASSFHGRKVGAPTDTQYF	TGTGCCAGCAGTTTTCATGGTAGAAAGGTGGGGGCCCCCACAGATACGCAGTATTTT
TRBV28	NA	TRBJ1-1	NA	CASSATGYEAFF	TGTGCCAGCAGTGCCACAGGGTACGAAGCTTTCTTT
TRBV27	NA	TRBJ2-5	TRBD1	CASRSDRDQETQYF	TGTGCCAGCAGATCCGACAGGGACCAAGAGACCCAGTACTTC
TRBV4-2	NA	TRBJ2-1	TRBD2	CASSQDGTSGSSEQFF	TGTGCCAGCAGCCAAGATGGCACTAGCGGGAGTAGTGAGCAGTTCTTC
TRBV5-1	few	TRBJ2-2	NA	CASSLRAADTGELFF	TGCGCCAGCAGCTTGAGGGCCGCCGACACCGGGGAGCTGTTTTTT
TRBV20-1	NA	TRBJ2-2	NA	CSASRGAWGTGELFF	TGCAGTGCTAGTCGGGGGGCATGGGGAACCGGGGAGCTGTTTTTT
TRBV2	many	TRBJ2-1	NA	CASGVGRDGNEQFF	TGTGCCAGCGGAGTGGGTCGAGACGGCAATGAGCAGTTCTTC
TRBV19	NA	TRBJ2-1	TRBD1	CASSISGTTGAHSYNEQFF	TGTGCCAGTAGTATCTCGGGGACCACAGGGGCACACTCCTACAATGAGCAGTTCTTC
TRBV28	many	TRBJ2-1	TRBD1	CASSLPRTGSYNEQFF	TGTGCCAGCAGTTTACCCCGGACAGGGAGCTACAATGAGCAGTTCTTC
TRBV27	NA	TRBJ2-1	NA	CASGGSGRHSYNEQFF	TGTGCCAGCGGTGGGAGCGGCCGACACTCCTACAATGAGCAGTTCTTC
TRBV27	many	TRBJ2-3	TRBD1	CASSTGGRDADTQYF	TGTGCCAGCAGCACAGGGGGCAGGGACGCAGATACGCAGTATTTT
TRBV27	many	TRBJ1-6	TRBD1	CASSIQGASYNSPLHF	TGTGCCAGCAGTATACAGGGGGCTTCCTATAATTCACCCCTCCACTTT
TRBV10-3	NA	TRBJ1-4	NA	CAISEGAADNEKLFF	TGTGCCATCAGTGAGGGGGCTGCGGATAATGAAAAACTGTTTTTT
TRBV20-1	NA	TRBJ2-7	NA	CSARDPVGEQYF	TGCAGTGCTAGAGATCCGGTTGGCGAGCAGTACTTC
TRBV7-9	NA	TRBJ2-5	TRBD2	CASIPGSGGETQYF	TGTGCCAGCATCCCGGGTAGCGGGGGGGAGACCCAGTACTTC
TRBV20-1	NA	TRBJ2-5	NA	CSANPSSGETQYF	TGCAGTGCCAATCCTAGCTCAGGGGAGACCCAGTACTTC
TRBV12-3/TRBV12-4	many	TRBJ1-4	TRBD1	CASSRQGLNEKLFF	TGTGCCAGCAGCCGACAGGGATTGAATGAAAAACTGTTTTTT
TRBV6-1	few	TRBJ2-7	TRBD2	CASTLGEGISEQYF	TGTGCCAGCACTCTGGGGGAGGGCATTAGCGAGCAGTACTTC
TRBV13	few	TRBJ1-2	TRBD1	CASSLGFDRVDGYTF	TGTGCCAGCAGCTTAGGATTTGACAGGGTGGATGGCTACACCTTC
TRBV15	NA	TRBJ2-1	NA	CATKGGSYNEQFF	TGTGCCACCAAGGGAGGTTCCTACAATGAGCAGTTCTTC
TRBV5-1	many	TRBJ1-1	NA	CASGVGGTEAFF	TGTGCCAGCGGGGTTGGTGGCACTGAAGCTTTCTTT
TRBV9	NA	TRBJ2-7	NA	CASSVEWGPQYEQYF	TGTGCCAGCAGCGTAGAGTGGGGACCTCAATACGAGCAGTACTTC
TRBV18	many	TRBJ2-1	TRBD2	CASSPPASGRAANEQFF	TGTGCCAGCTCACCACCGGCTAGCGGGAGGGCCGCCAATGAGCAGTTCTTC
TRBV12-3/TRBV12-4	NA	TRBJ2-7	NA	CASSLERQLGGLVEQYF	TGTGCCAGCAGTTTAGAACGGCAGTTAGGGGGGCTAGTCGAGCAGTACTTC
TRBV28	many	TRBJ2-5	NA	CASSLPNQETQYF	TGTGCCAGCAGTCTGCCAAACCAAGAGACCCAGTACTTC
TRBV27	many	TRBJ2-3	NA	CASSPDLDTQYF	TGTGCCAGCAGTCCCGACCTGGATACGCAGTATTTT
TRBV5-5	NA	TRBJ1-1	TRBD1	CASSLGGTGGYTEAFF	TGTGCCAGCAGCTTGGGTGGGACAGGGGGCTACACTGAAGCTTTCTTT
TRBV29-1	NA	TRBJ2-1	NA	CRVEDIGRGINEQFF	TGCAGGGTTGAAGATATAGGACGGGGCATCAATGAGCAGTTCTTC
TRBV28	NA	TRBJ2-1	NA	CASAAQSYNEQFF	TGTGCCAGCGCTGCGCAATCCTACAATGAGCAGTTCTTC
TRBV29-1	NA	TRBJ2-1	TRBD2	CSVDGAGGGNEQFF	TGCAGCGTTGATGGTGCGGGAGGGGGCAATGAGCAGTTCTTC
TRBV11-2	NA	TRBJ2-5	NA	CASSFINRRVGTQYF	TGTGCCAGCAGCTTTATTAACAGGAGGGTTGGGACCCAGTACTTC
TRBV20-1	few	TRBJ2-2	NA	CSARGGVKNTGELFF	TGCAGTGCTAGAGGAGGGGTAAAGAACACCGGGGAGCTGTTTTTT
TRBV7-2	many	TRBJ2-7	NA	CASSLGLATYEQYF	TGTGCCAGCAGCTTAGGCCTGGCTACCTACGAGCAGTACTTC
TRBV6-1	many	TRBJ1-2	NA	CASGYGYTF	TGTGCCAGCGGGTATGGCTACACCTTC
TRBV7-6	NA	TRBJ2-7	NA	CASSLGSSGTNEQYF	TGTGCCAGCAGCCTTGGGTCTTCTGGTACCAACGAGCAGTACTTC
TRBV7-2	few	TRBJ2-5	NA	CASLSILREETQYF	TGTGCCAGCCTCTCCATTCTGCGAGAAGAGACCCAGTACTTC
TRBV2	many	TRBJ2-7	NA	CASSDHRSYEQYF	TGTGCCAGCAGTGACCATCGATCCTACGAGCAGTACTTC
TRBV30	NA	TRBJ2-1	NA	CAWIFGSGNEQFF	TGTGCCTGGATCTTTGGGAGCGGGAATGAGCAGTTCTTC
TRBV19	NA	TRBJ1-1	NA	CASSPDGVQAFF	TGTGCCAGTAGTCCCGATGGGGTTCAAGCTTTCTTT
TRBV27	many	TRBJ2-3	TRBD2	CASSLYLAGGRDTQYF	TGTGCCAGCAGTTTATACCTGGCGGGAGGGCGCGATACGCAGTATTTT
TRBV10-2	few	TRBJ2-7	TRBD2	CASTRDTSGLTYEQYF	TGCGCCAGCACCCGAGATACTAGCGGGCTGACCTACGAGCAGTACTTC
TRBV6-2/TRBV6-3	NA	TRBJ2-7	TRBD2	CASSYTTSGSYEQYF	TGTGCCAGCAGTTACACGACTAGCGGGAGTTACGAGCAGTACTTC
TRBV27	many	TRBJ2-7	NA	CASSLIGDSNYEQYF	TGTGCCAGCAGTTTAATCGGGGACTCCAATTACGAGCAGTACTTC